This passage covers 22 T cell receptor beta chains from one sample sequenced in a study of cytomegalovirus exposure and HLA in healthy donors. Assay: immunoSEQ multiplex PCR; the TCRdb copy retains only in-frame clones and omits some. The sample includes some 90,000 clones, approximately 90% of them seen just once. The sample taken for sequencing was PBMCs. These receptor sequences come from a woman aged 25 to 39 in good health and CMV-seronegative.

CDR3 DNA: TGTGCCAGAAGCCCCTGTGGCAGGGCCTGGCCTGGGGCCAACGTCCTGACTTTC. It translates to CARSPCGRAWPGANVLTF. The rearrangement uses TRBV5-3 and TRBJ2-6; D possibly corresponds to TRBD1 (5 bases). TRBV5-3 falls under the ORF class, with uncertain function. Deletions cut 4 bases from V and 2 bases from J, with 19 bases between. This CDR3 contains 18 residues.

The V call is TRBV9, the J call TRBJ2-3; D is unclear. Germline-derived CDR1 and CDR2 are SGDLS and YYNGEE. The CDR3 totals 14 residues. V gave up 3 bases and J gave up 2 bases, with 10 bases separating them. The CDR3 nucleotides read TGTGCCAGCAGCGCTCAGACATACACAGATACGCAGTATTTT. Residues: CASSAQTYTDTQYF.

The J gene is TRBJ1-5, the V gene TRBV6-1; 7 bases agree with TRBD1. The CDR3 extends over 15 amino acids. Germline V gene lookup returns CDR1 MNHNS and CDR2 SASEGT. V lost 6 bases to trimming and J lost 3 bases; unmatched junction nucleotides: 8. Here the CDR3 DNA reads TGTGCCAGCAGCCTATACAGGGGAGACAATCAGCCCCAGCATTTT. Translating it yields CASSLYRGDNQPQHF.

This clone was recorded only once. The gene calls are TRBV5-4 and TRBJ1-3; TRBD1 agrees at 8 bases. J lost 2 bases, V lost 4 bases, and 8 bases had no gene match. CDR1 is SGHNT and CDR2 is YYREEE in the germline V gene (reference sequence). The CDR3 is made up of 16 amino acids. In DNA, the CDR3 is TGTGCCAGCAGCCCAGGGACAGGCCTCCCTGGAAACACCATATATTTT. This codes for CASSPGTGLPGNTIYF.

The chain combines TRBV6-4 with TRBJ2-4; possibly TRBD1 for D (6 bases). V lost 0 bases and J 0 bases, leaving 21 bases between the germline ends. Germline V gene lookup returns CDR1 MRHNA and CDR2 SNTAGT. There are 20 residues in the CDR3. The CDR3 reads CASSDSIGGPHSGAKNIQYF. The CDR3 coding sequence is TGTGCCAGCAGTGACTCGATAGGGGGTCCCCATAGTGGAGCCAAAAACATTCAGTACTTC.

The chain joins TRBV6-5 to TRBJ1-2; perhaps TRBD1 as D (5 bases). CDR3 length: 14 amino acids. V dropped 6 bases and J dropped 6 bases, with 17 bases sitting between them. The germline V gene has CDR1 MNHEY and CDR2 SVGAGI. The CDR3 is CASSPGGVGNGYTF. CDR3 sequence (DNA): TGTGCCAGCAGCCCCGGGGGGGTTGGGAATGGCTACACCTTC.

The chain joins TRBV7-2 to TRBJ2-1; D is possibly TRBD2 (6 bases). The CDR3 is 15 amino acids. In germline, CDR1 is SGHTA, CDR2 FQGNSA. Trimming removed 2 bases at V and 3 bases at J, with 11 bases between. In nucleotides, the CDR3 is TGTGCCAGCAGCTTAATCGGGGGAGTCTACAATGAGCAGTTCTTC. Translation gives CASSLIGGVYNEQFF.

The chain uses TRBV2 and TRBJ2-2; D gene ambiguous. V was trimmed by 2 bases and J by 3 bases, leaving 10 bases between them. The CDR3 loop spans 15 amino acids. Germline V CDR1 and CDR2: SNHLY, FYNNEI. The chain's CDR3 is CASSESSRDTGELFF. DNA of the CDR3: TGTGCCAGCAGTGAATCAAGCCGGGACACCGGGGAGCTGTTTTTT.

The chain couples TRBV28 to TRBJ1-2; D possibly corresponds to TRBD1 (6 bases). This CDR3 spans 15 amino acids. Per germline, CDR1 MDHEN and CDR2 SYDVKM. The V end was cut by 7 bases, the J end by 0 bases, with 15 bases between. The chain's CDR3 is CASTLGGIANYGYTF. In nucleotides, the CDR3 is TGTGCCAGCACCTTAGGGGGAATAGCTAACTATGGCTACACCTTC.

The chain has TRBV4-2 and TRBJ1-2; weak D call: TRBD1 (6 bases). CDR1 LGHNA and CDR2 YNFKEQ come from the germline V gene. The CDR3 has 15 amino acids. The V end was cut by 1 base, the J end by 4 bases, with 13 bases between. The CDR3: CASSQARGAGYGYTF. The CDR3 DNA is TGTGCCAGCAGCCAAGCGCGGGGGGCTGGCTATGGCTACACCTTC.

The J gene is TRBJ2-1, the V gene TRBV5-1; TRBD2 matches 8 bases. The CDR3 is made up of 15 amino acids. J was trimmed by 3 bases and V by 4 bases; bases with no gene match: 6. The germline V gene has CDR1 SGHRS and CDR2 YFSETQ. The CDR3 sequence: CASSPGTSFYNEQFF. The CDR3 DNA reads as TGCGCCAGCAGCCCCGGGACTAGTTTCTACAATGAGCAGTTCTTC.

This chain links TRBV7-9 with TRBJ2-1, with 9 bases fitting TRBD1. V lost 10 bases, J lost 7 bases, and 8 bases stayed unmatched. There are 13 residues in the CDR3. Germline assignment: CDR1 SEHNR and CDR2 FQNEAQ (reference sequence). The CDR3 is CATRPGTGNEQFF. Here the CDR3 DNA reads TGTGCCACCCGGCCGGGGACAGGGAATGAGCAGTTCTTC.

V and J are TRBV5-6 and TRBJ2-5; no definite D call. CDR3 length: 13 amino acids. Germline V gene sequence: CDR1 SGHDT, CDR2 YYEEEE. Trimming took 5 bases from V and 5 from J, leaving 13 bases between them. The CDR3: CASSLTPRETQYF. The DNA for the CDR3 is TGTGCCAGCAGTTTAACCCCGCGGGAGACCCAGTACTTC.

The CDR3, as DNA: TGTGCCAGCAGCGAAGACAGTTTAGCCAAAAACATTCAGTACTTC. This sequence encodes CASSEDSLAKNIQYF. V gene TRBV11-2 combines with J gene TRBJ2-4; TRBD1 is a possible D gene (5 bases). Germline V gives CDR1 SGHAT, CDR2 FQNNGV. This CDR3 is 15 amino acids long. Trimming removed 5 bases from V and 0 bases from J, with 11 bases in between.

The V call is TRBV2, the J call TRBJ1-2, with TRBD1 as a possible D gene (6 bases). CDR3 length: 14 amino acids. V lost 11 bases and J 1 base, leaving 17 bases between the germline ends. Germline values: CDR1 SNHLY, CDR2 FYNNEI. The CDR3 region has the DNA TGTGCCGGGGTCCGGGGGGCGAGTAACTATGGCTACACCTTC. It is translated as CAGVRGASNYGYTF.

V gene TRBV5-1 combines with J gene TRBJ1-2; 8 bases map to TRBD1. The CDR3 has 14 amino acids. Germline V gene lookup returns CDR1 SGHRS and CDR2 YFSETQ. Trimming removed 4 bases from V and 1 base from J; junction bases left unmatched: 3. The CDR3 is CASSLDRVNYGYTF. The CDR3 bases are TGCGCCAGCAGCCTGGACAGGGTTAACTATGGCTACACCTTC.

The chain joins TRBV15 to TRBJ1-5; no clear D gene. V lost 0 bases to trimming and J lost 2 bases, with 5 bases between them. There are 14 residues in the CDR3. In germline, CDR1 is LNHNV, CDR2 YYDKDF (reference sequence). CDR3 sequence (DNA): TGTGCCACCAGCAGAGAAGGAGGCAATCAGCCCCAGCATTTT. It yields the protein CATSREGGNQPQHF.

This clone was found a few times. The chain couples TRBV7-8 to TRBJ2-7, with 9 positions matching TRBD2. V was pared by 5 bases and J by 6 bases, with 8 bases of the junction left unmatched. This CDR3 is built from 14 residues. Germline V gene data show CDR1 as SGHVS and CDR2 as FQNEAQ. The CDR3 sequence: CASSRSSGNGEQYF. The CDR3 region has the DNA TGTGCCAGCAGCCGTTCTAGCGGGAACGGCGAGCAGTACTTC. Drawing the rest from reference TRBV7-8 and TRBJ2-7, the complete variable domain is GAGVSQSPRYKVAKRGQDVALRCDPISGHVSLFWYQQALGQGPEFLTYFQNEAQLDKSGLPSDRFFAERPEGSVSTLKIQRTQQEDSAVYLCASSRSSGNGEQYFGPGTRLTVT.

V gene TRBV9 combines with J gene TRBJ1-1, with unresolved D. Deletions cut 0 bases from V and 4 bases from J, with 7 bases between. The CDR3 is 13 residues long. The germline V gene has CDR1 SGDLS and CDR2 YYNGEE. The CDR3 reads CASSVGGTTEAFF. The DNA of the CDR3 is TGTGCCAGCAGCGTAGGAGGTACCACTGAAGCTTTCTTT.

This chain joins TRBV6-5 and TRBJ1-2; D is perhaps TRBD1 (6 bases). The CDR3 spans 13 residues. Germline values: CDR1 MNHEY, CDR2 SVGAGI. V was clipped by 4 bases and J by 2 bases, with 8 bases between them. CDR3 DNA: TGTGCCAGCAGTTTCGGACAGAACTATGGCTACACCTTC. Protein product: CASSFGQNYGYTF.

The V call is TRBV7-6, the J call TRBJ2-5; D perhaps matches TRBD1 (5 bases). This CDR3 region has 13 residues. The germline gives CDR1 SGHVS, CDR2 FNYEAQ. V lost 4 bases and J lost 5, with 11 bases in between. CDR3 in DNA: TGTGCCAGCAGCTCATCAGGGCTGGAGACCCAGTACTTC. Protein sequence: CASSSSGLETQYF.

The chain joins TRBV6-5 to TRBJ1-5; 7 bases map to TRBD1. V lost 10 bases and J lost 6; bases outside the gene matches: 15. Germline V gene sequence: CDR1 MNHEY, CDR2 SVGAGI. CDR3 length: 15 residues. The CDR3 nucleotides are TGTGCCAACAGCTCGGGAACAGGGGCCGGTCAGCCCCAGCATTTT. It specifies CANSSGTGAGQPQHF.